This TCR beta chain was observed in a study of T cell clones after liver transplantation. Study in general: Third-party-reactive TCRbeta sequences from pre-transplant mixed lymphocyte reactions served as antigen-independent comparators. At least one year of complete immunosuppression withdrawal without enzymes over twice normal defined tolerance.

Sorting of unstimulated PBMCs yielded separate CD3+CD4+ and CD3+CD8+ fractions. Profiled with immunoSEQ multiplex PCR; TCRdb holds only in-frame clones, not every one. This table has approximately 5,800 clones, over 75% appearing once. Note on this clone: The antigen is undetermined.

Study conclusions and caveats: Rather than being deleted, graft donor-reactive T cells may have moved into the graft.

The TCR sequence derives from a human donor who received a liver transplant. The source material was CD8+ T cells from blood, sampled before liver transplant.

CDR3 amino acids: CASSQHPDTQYF. CDR3 coding DNA: TGTGCCAGCAGCCAACATCCAGATACGCAGTATTTT. The J gene is TRBJ2-3, the V gene TRBV7-9; unclear D gene. The CDR3 is 12 amino acids. Germline assignment: CDR1 SEHNR and CDR2 FQNEAQ (reference sequence). Trimming pared 5 bases from V and 4 bases from J, leaving 7 bases between.